This T cell receptor (beta chain) stems from a study of blood T cell repertoires in COVID-19 (dated by TCRdb to 2018 to 2020). General notes on the study: The collaborator samples originated in the United States, Italy and Spain and spanned the acute and convalescent phases of COVID-19. Samples were obtained from the ongoing ImmuneRACE study (first 160 participants) and from 1,000 to 1,500 subjects provided by 6 global collaborators. The dataset comprised deeply sampled blood TCRbeta repertoires from subjects exposed to, actively infected with, or recovered from COVID-19. The prospective study material was composed of cDNA or gDNA derived from T cells, B-cell-depleted T cells, or PBMCs. The sample metadata nearly always contained a de-identified subject ID, COVID-19 status, age in years and sex. The repertoires were released in a freely available public database intended as a resource for research on the immune response to SARS-CoV-2. HLA class I and class II types, where available, came from metadata supplied by the sample provider rather than from assay-based typing. General findings and caveats noted by the study authors: Clinical and demographic metadata were provided uncurated, with the amount varying by source and participant.

In the case of this clone: Its antigen target is currently unknown. The record has no base qualities; no much larger clone is one base away.

Collaborating institutions collected whole blood in K2EDTA tubes following their own protocols. For TCRbeta analysis, collaborators shipped samples in one of three forms: frozen whole blood, isolated PBMCs, or DNA extracted from either of those sample types. TCRbeta CDR3 regions were amplified from genomic DNA using the immunoSEQ Assay, a bias-controlled multiplex PCR. The study's processing was this. Nucleated cell counts per sample were estimated from amplification of reference gene primers within the assay. Sequence reads were collapsed and filtered to measure the absolute abundance of every unique TCRbeta CDR3 rearrangement. For each sample, productive Simpson clonality was calculated as the square root of Simpson's diversity index across productive rearrangements. In TCRdb, the immuneACCESS table is reduced to in-frame sequences with V and J assigned. These tables do not hold every clone; where another copy was compared, an unresolved V gene accounts for under half, and the others remain unexplained. For V, J and clone size, that table is used; D and trimming come from the DNA. Within this sample are 65,000 to 75,000 clones, with 65% to 90% of them counted one time only. The ten largest clones add up to around two fifths of the sample.

Ends trimmed: V by 0 bases, J by 7 bases; bases unmatched to a gene: 9. The CDR3 spans 16 residues, from the cysteine through the phenylalanine. Just the 48-base CDR3 DNA is kept, in frame starting at base 1. The germline V gene gives CDR1 as SGHRS and CDR2 as YFSETQ. Sequenced: peripheral blood. This clonotype was obtained from an elderly man with acute or convalescent COVID-19. The chain is encoded by TRBV5-1 joined to TRBJ1-4; 7 junctional bases match TRBD1. The CDR3 amino acid sequence is: CASSLDLGQGGEKLFF. The bases are TGCGCCAGCAGCTTGGATCTCGGCCAGGGGGGTGAAAAACTGTTTTTT.